This is a list of T cell receptor beta chains from one sample in a study of beta chain features in type 1 diabetes. Sequenced by immunoSEQ multiplex PCR; TCRdb stores in-frame clones only, minus some. The sample consists of 250,000 or so clones, 14% of them appearing once. Sequencing was performed on naive CD4+ T cells from blood. These receptors all stem from a young man with type 1 diabetes. Each CDR3 is given with its conserved first and last residue. The D gene is left open where the match is weak. Clone size is given for some rows only: seen once, a few or many times, or a class if the clone is expanded.

.	TRBV29-1	few	TRBJ2-7	CSVEGAGVREQYF	TGCAGCGTTGAAGGGGCAGGGGTTCGCGAGCAGTACTTC
TRBD1	TRBV5-1	.	TRBJ2-3	CASSLGRDRVADTQYF	TGCGCCAGCAGCTTGGGTCGGGACAGGGTTGCAGATACGCAGTATTTT
TRBD2	TRBV6-1	few	TRBJ2-3	CASLAGDTDTQYF	TGTGCCAGCTTAGCGGGAGACACAGATACGCAGTATTTT
.	TRBV30	.	TRBJ1-2	CAWSPANYGYTF	TGTGCCTGGAGTCCAGCTAACTATGGCTACACCTTC
.	TRBV10-2	.	TRBJ2-5	CASSDVGGRGETQYF	TGCGCCAGCAGTGATGTCGGGGGGCGCGGAGAGACCCAGTACTTC
TRBD1	TRBV19	few	TRBJ1-6	CASSRGQGAYSPLHF	TGTGCCAGTAGTAGAGGACAGGGGGCATATTCACCCCTCCACTTT
.	TRBV11-1	.	TRBJ1-1	CASSGAVNTEAFF	TGTGCCAGCAGCGGGGCAGTGAACACTGAAGCTTTCTTT
.	TRBV27	few	TRBJ2-1	CASSLRGGARSDEQFF	TGTGCCAGCAGTTTACGAGGGGGGGCAAGGTCGGATGAGCAGTTCTTC
TRBD1	TRBV18	.	TRBJ1-4	CASSRDRGAEKLFF	TGTGCCAGCTCACGGGACAGGGGCGCTGAAAAACTGTTTTTT
TRBD1	TRBV7-9	few	TRBJ2-5	CASSTEDRQETQYF	TGTGCCAGCAGCACAGAGGACAGGCAAGAGACCCAGTACTTC
TRBD1	TRBV6-1	.	TRBJ2-3	CASSVSQGLAGTDTQYF	TGTGCCAGCAGTGTTTCACAGGGGTTGGCAGGCACAGATACGCAGTATTTT
.	TRBV10-3	.	TRBJ2-3	CAISEGLGASDTQYF	TGTGCCATCAGTGAGGGTTTGGGGGCCTCTGATACGCAGTATTTT
TRBD1	TRBV5-4	few	TRBJ2-6	CASSLAQGDVLTF	TGTGCCAGCAGCTTGGCACAGGGGGACGTCCTGACTTTC
.	TRBV2	.	TRBJ1-2	CASSRGIDYGYTF	TGTGCCAGCAGTAGGGGGATTGACTATGGCTACACCTTC
.	TRBV11-3	.	TRBJ1-2	CASSPGPIYGYTF	TGTGCCAGCAGTCCGGGTCCCATATATGGCTACACCTTC
TRBD1	TRBV5-4	few	TRBJ1-6	CASSPGQGGIYNSPLHF	TGTGCCAGCAGCCCCGGACAGGGAGGCATTTATAATTCACCCCTCCACTTT
.	TRBV6-5	.	TRBJ1-2	CASSYGRQSGYTF	TGTGCCAGCAGTTACGGCAGGCAGAGTGGCTACACCTTC
.	TRBV5-4	few	TRBJ1-2	CASSPQGITNYGYTF	TGTGCCAGCAGCCCCCAGGGCATCACTAACTATGGCTACACCTTC
.	TRBV11-1	few	TRBJ2-3	CASSPPYSTDTQYF	TGTGCCAGCAGCCCCCCGTATAGCACAGATACGCAGTATTTT
TRBD1	TRBV11-2	.	TRBJ2-7	CASSSVGRRGLAGEQYF	TGTGCCAGCAGCTCGGTGGGGCGTAGGGGGCTGGCCGGCGAGCAGTACTTC